This T cell receptor (beta chain) was obtained from a study of cytomegalovirus exposure and HLA in healthy donors. Worth noting for this clone: The antigen remains undetermined.

The PCR ran on 60 Vbeta and 13 Jbeta primers. Produced via immunoSEQ multiplex PCR; TCRdb's table is partial and in-frame only. The sample table sets out about 130,000 clones. General observations from the study: A missense DCLRE1C variant was associated with V- and J-gene trimming of TCR beta chains in a later analysis, and an independent cohort replicated the association. Earlier analysis looked at TCR beta V segments, and most were productive about 90% or about 30% of the time.

Sequenced material: PBMCs. This sequence was found in a woman aged 40 to 49 in good health and CMV-seronegative.

CDR3 residues: CASRIRTENTEAFF. The DNA for the CDR3 is TGTGCCAGCAGAATTAGGACAGAGAACACTGAAGCTTTCTTT. The chain recombines TRBV6-6 with TRBJ1-1; tentative D call: TRBD1 (6 bases). The CDR3 totals 14 residues. Germline CDR1 and CDR2: MNHNY and SVGAGI (reference sequence). Trimming removed 6 bases at V and 1 base at J, with 12 bases between.